This record concerns one T cell receptor (beta chain) sequence. This sample stems from a study of T-cell reconstitution after alpha-beta-depleted transplantation in children. V gave up 1 base and J gave up 5 bases, with 14 bases separating them. This CDR3 is 15 amino acids long. The germline CDR1 and CDR2 sequences are KGHSH and LQKENI. Library preparation (for TCRbeta) was performed with unique molecular identifiers. Each CDR3 protein gets one entry after TCRdb re-called the PCR reads with MiXCR. The sample carries more than 200,000 distinct CDR3 sequences, approximately 9.9% recorded once. This sequence joins TRBV18 and TRBJ1-1; D may be TRBD1 (5 bases). This TCR came from a human donor who donated a stem cell graft to a child with SCID. Sequenced here: PBMCs from the stem cell graft donor, sampled from the stem cell graft. The chain's CDR3 is CASSPLQGPETEAFF. DNA of the CDR3: TGTGCCAGCTCACCACTTCAGGGACCGGAAACTGAAGCTTTCTTT.